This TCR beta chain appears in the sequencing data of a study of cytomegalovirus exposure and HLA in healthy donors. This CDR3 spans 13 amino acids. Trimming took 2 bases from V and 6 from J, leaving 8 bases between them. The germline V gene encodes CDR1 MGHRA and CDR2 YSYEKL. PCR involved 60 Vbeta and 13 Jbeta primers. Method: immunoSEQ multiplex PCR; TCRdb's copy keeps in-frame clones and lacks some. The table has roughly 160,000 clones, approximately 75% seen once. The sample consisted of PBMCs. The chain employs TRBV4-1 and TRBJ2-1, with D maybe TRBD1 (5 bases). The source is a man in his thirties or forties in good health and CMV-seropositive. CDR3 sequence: CASSQQGRNEQFF. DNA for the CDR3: TGCGCCAGCAGCCAACAGGGTCGCAATGAGCAGTTCTTC.